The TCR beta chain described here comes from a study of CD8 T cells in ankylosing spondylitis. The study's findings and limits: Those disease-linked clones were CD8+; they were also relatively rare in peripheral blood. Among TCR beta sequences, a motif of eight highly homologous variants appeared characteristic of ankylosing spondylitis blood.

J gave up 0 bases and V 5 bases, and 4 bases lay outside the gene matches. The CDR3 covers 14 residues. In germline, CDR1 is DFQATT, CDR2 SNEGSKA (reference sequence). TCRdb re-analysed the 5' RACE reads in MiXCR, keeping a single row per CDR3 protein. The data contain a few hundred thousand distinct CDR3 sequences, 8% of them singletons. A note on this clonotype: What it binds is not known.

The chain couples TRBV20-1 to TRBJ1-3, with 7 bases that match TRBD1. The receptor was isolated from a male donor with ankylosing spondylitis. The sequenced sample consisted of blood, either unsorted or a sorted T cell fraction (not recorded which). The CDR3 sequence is CSAHRDSSGNTIYF. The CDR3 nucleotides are TGCAGTGCTCACCGGGACAGCTCTGGAAACACCATATATTTT.